This TCR beta chain comes out of a study of beta chain features in type 1 diabetes. Points from the study as a whole: Patients with Type 1 diabetes showed moderately but significantly shorter TCRB CDR3s in all four CD4+ subsets. Within patients, naive, central memory and Treg TCRB repertoires seemed more similar than within healthy donors. In these data, an HLA type influence on TCRB rearrangement remained unresolved.

With 7 bases removed from V and 1 base from J, the gap between germline ends came to 7 bases. Germline V gene sequence: CDR1 GTSNPN, CDR2 SVGIG (reference sequence). The CDR3 has 12 amino acids. This clone has more than one count but fewer than ten. What it binds is not known. Expressed TCRB transcripts were sequenced because the isolated RNA had all been reverse transcribed beforehand. Assay: immunoSEQ multiplex PCR; the TCRdb copy retains only in-frame clones and omits some. The sample contains hundreds of thousands of clones, over 10% of which appear only once. The specimen was naive CD4+ T cells from blood. The receptor was isolated from a woman aged 18-30 years with type 1 diabetes. The chain couples TRBV30 to TRBJ2-2; D not resolved. The CDR3 is CAFRLNTGELFF. The CDR3 nucleotides read TGTGCCTTTAGATTGAACACCGGGGAGCTGTTTTTT.